This is a list of T cell receptor beta chains from one sample in a study of shared clonotypes between healthy human individuals. This table comes from immunoSEQ multiplex PCR, and its TCRdb copy is limited to in-frame clones, with some not included. The sample has roughly 1,600,000 clones, approximately 98.5% seen once. Sequences were obtained from naive CD4+ T cells sorted from blood. The source of these receptors is a man aged 25-40 years in good health. CDR3s include the opening cysteine and the closing phenylalanine or tryptophan. A D gene is named only where the DNA matches it firmly. Size tells how often a clone was seen (once, few, many) or the class of an expanded clone, and some rows leave it out.

size	D	V	J	DNA	CDR3
-	-	TRBV18	TRBJ2-7	TGTGCCAGCTCACCACTCGTGTGGGAGAACCACGAGCAGTACTTC	CASSPLVWENHEQYF
-	TRBD2	TRBV5-1	TRBJ2-2	TGCGCCAGCAGCCCATTGTCTAGCGGCGGGGAGCTGTTTTTT	CASSPLSSGGELFF
-	-	TRBV25-1	TRBJ2-3	TGTGCCAGCAGTGATTCCCGGGCAGATACGCAGTATTTT	CASSDSRADTQYF
once	-	TRBV2	TRBJ1-1	TGTGCCAGCAGGATTAACACTGAAGCTTTCTTT	CASRINTEAFF
-	-	TRBV5-1	TRBJ2-1	TGCGCCAGCAGGGAAAGCTCCTACAATGAGCAGTTCTTC	CASRESSYNEQFF
-	-	TRBV25-1	TRBJ2-7	TGTGCCAGCAGTGAATTGAACGAGCAGTACTTC	CASSELNEQYF
-	TRBD1	TRBV28	TRBJ2-7	TGTGCGCTTGGCCCAATGGACAGGAGGTTGCGGTACGAGCAGTACTTC	CALGPMDRRLRYEQYF
-	-	TRBV4-2	TRBJ1-2	TGTGCCAGCAGCCGAGACAGGTCGCTAAACTATGGCTACACCTTC	CASSRDRSLNYGYTF
-	TRBD1	TRBV28	TRBJ1-5	TGTGCCAGCAGTTCACAGGGGGCGGGTAGCAATCAGCCCCAGCATTTT	CASSSQGAGSNQPQHF
-	-	TRBV2	TRBJ1-3	TGTGCCAGCAGTGAGACCTCTGGAAACACCATATATTTT	CASSETSGNTIYF
-	TRBD1	TRBV30	TRBJ1-5	TGTGCCTGGACCGGGACAGGGGTCGGTCAGCCCCAGCATTTT	CAWTGTGVGQPQHF
-	TRBD1	TRBV9	TRBJ2-7	TGTGCCAGCAGCGTTACCGGGACAGGGGAATCCTACGAGCAGTACTTC	CASSVTGTGESYEQYF
once	TRBD2	TRBV28	TRBJ2-1	TGTGCCAGCGCCCGACTAGCGGGGGGCAATGAGCAGTTCTTC	CASARLAGGNEQFF
-	TRBD2	TRBV27	TRBJ2-3	TGTGCCAGCAGTCCCATAGCGGGAAGCACAGATACGCAGTATTTT	CASSPIAGSTDTQYF
-	-	TRBV7-3	TRBJ2-1	TGTGCCAGCAGCTTAACGAGCAGGGGACATCGGCCTGAGCAGTTCTTC	CASSLTSRGHRPEQFF
-	-	TRBV2	TRBJ2-3	TGTGCCAGCAGTGAAGTCCGGGGTGTAGATACGCAGTATTTT	CASSEVRGVDTQYF
-	TRBD1	TRBV18	TRBJ2-7	TGTGCCAGCTCACCGCGCCTGACAGGGGGGGTAGACTACGAGCAGTACTTC	CASSPRLTGGVDYEQYF
-	-	TRBV5-1	TRBJ2-7	TGCGCCAGCAGCTCCAGGGCCATCCGGGTGCAGTACTTC	CASSSRAIRVQYF
-	-	TRBV9	TRBJ1-2	TGTGCCAGCAGCACACAGGAGTGGGGAGGTTCCGGCTACACCTTC	CASSTQEWGGSGYTF
-	TRBD2	TRBV11-3	TRBJ2-1	TGTGCCAGCAGCTTAGGTGGGCTAGCGGGAGGAAATGAGCAGTTCTTC	CASSLGGLAGGNEQFF
-	-	TRBV2	TRBJ1-3	TGTGCCAGCAGTGAAGGGCACGGAAACACCATATATTTT	CASSEGHGNTIYF
-	TRBD2	TRBV28	TRBJ2-1	TGTGCCAGCAGTTCCCTAGAGCGGGAGGGCCAAGATAATGAGCAGTTCTTC	CASSSLEREGQDNEQFF
once	-	TRBV14	TRBJ2-5	TGTGCCAGCAGCCAAGATATAGGACTTCGAGCCCAGTACTTC	CASSQDIGLRAQYF
-	-	TRBV27	TRBJ1-3	TGTGCCAGCAGTTCACAGTTTTCCTCTGGAAACACCATATATTTT	CASSSQFSSGNTIYF
-	TRBD1	TRBV28	TRBJ2-4	TGTGCCAGCAGTTTAGTATTGTGGGACAGGGGGAAGGGGATCAAAGCCAAAAACATTCAGTACTTC	CASSLVLWDRGKGIKAKNIQYF
-	-	TRBV4-3	TRBJ1-2	TGCGCCAGCAGCTCTATCACCGGGACGGTATATGGCTACACCTTC	CASSSITGTVYGYTF
-	-	TRBV9	TRBJ2-1	TGTGCCAGCAGCAACCGACAGAACGGCGATGAGCAGTTCTTC	CASSNRQNGDEQFF
-	-	TRBV6-5	TRBJ2-3	TGTGCCAGCGTCTGGGCCTTTGGGGGTACGCAGTATTTT	CASVWAFGGTQYF
-	TRBD1	TRBV27	TRBJ2-5	TGTGCCAGCAGTTCTTACAGGGGGCGCGTGGAGACCCAGTACTTC	CASSSYRGRVETQYF
-	TRBD1	TRBV5-1	TRBJ2-3	TGCGCCAGCAGCAAGGGACAGGGGCGCATCACAGATACGCAGTATTTT	CASSKGQGRITDTQYF
-	-	TRBV29-1	TRBJ1-2	TGCAGCGTCGCAGGGAATACTAACTATGGCTACACCTTC	CSVAGNTNYGYTF
-	-	TRBV5-5	TRBJ2-1	TGTGCCAGCAGCCAAACCCTGGGGTCGAGGGAGTTCTTC	CASSQTLGSREFF
-	-	TRBV10-3	TRBJ2-7	TGTGCCATCAGTGAGAGGGGCGGCACCTCCTACGAGCAGTACTTC	CAISERGGTSYEQYF
-	TRBD2	TRBV5-1	TRBJ2-5	TGCGCCAGCACTCAAACTAGCGGGAGTGAGACCCAGTACTTC	CASTQTSGSETQYF
-	-	TRBV27	TRBJ2-7	TGTGCCAGCAGTCTAAAATGGACTGATACCTACGAGCAGTACTTC	CASSLKWTDTYEQYF
-	-	TRBV27	TRBJ1-5	TGTGCCAGCAGTTGGCGGGGCGGCAATCAGCCCCAGCATTTT	CASSWRGGNQPQHF
once	-	TRBV5-8	TRBJ2-7	TGTGCCAGCAGCTCCCTAGCTTCTGCCTACGAGCAGTACTTC	CASSSLASAYEQYF
-	TRBD1	TRBV28	TRBJ2-7	TGTGCCAGCAGTTTGGGCCTAGTTGGGACAGTCTCCTACGAGCAGTACTTC	CASSLGLVGTVSYEQYF
-	TRBD2	TRBV27	TRBJ2-5	TGTGCCAGCCCTCCCCCTACTAGCGGGAGTATGGAGACCCAGTACTTC	CASPPPTSGSMETQYF
-	-	TRBV7-9	TRBJ2-7	TGTGCCAGCAGCCCGTTTCCGAGCGGCGAGCAGTACTTC	CASSPFPSGEQYF
-	-	TRBV15	TRBJ1-5	TGTGCCACCAGCAGATCGGGGGGGGATCAGCCCCAGCATTTT	CATSRSGGDQPQHF
-	TRBD2	TRBV18	TRBJ2-1	TGTGCCAGCTCACCAATAGGACTAGCGGGAGTCGACAATGAGCAGTTCTTC	CASSPIGLAGVDNEQFF